A single TCR beta chain is shown here with its context. Its specificity is not known. These data are taken from a study of blood T cells in healthy people across ages. Study conclusions and caveats: A greater number of naive CD4+ cells and higher diversity distinguished long-lived donors from aged donors. No one knew whether donors had CMV, which possibly confounded expanded clonotype changes. It was not possible, with unsorted PBMCs, to conclusively compare naive and antigen-experienced cells.

A second PCR of 7 to 11 cycles used a sample-barcoded 5' primer and a J-beta primer mix. TCRdb re-derived calls from the 5' RACE reads in MiXCR, one entry per CDR3 protein. The sample holds about 1.8 million distinct CDR3 sequences; around half are singletons and the top ten take over 2%. PBMCs numbering at least 7 million were isolated per sample. Trimming took off 9 bases at V and 1 base at J, with 10 bases between the two ends. Germline assignment: CDR1 SEHNR and CDR2 FQNEAQ (reference sequence). CDR3 length: 12 amino acids. The material sequenced was blood. V and J are TRBV7-9 and TRBJ2-7; possible D gene TRBD2, 5 bases. The TCR originated in a woman between 40 and 50 years old in good health. Here the CDR3 reads CASDGESYEQYF. The CDR3 nucleotides read TGTGCCAGTGACGGGGAATCCTACGAGCAGTACTTC.